The clone carrying this TCR beta chain came up a few times. TCRdb redid the calling of the RT-PCR reads with MiXCR, one entry per CDR3 protein. The table records 650,000 to 800,000 distinct CDR3 sequences, about 14% of them present only once. V was pared by 2 bases and J by 4 bases, with 14 bases between. CDR1 is LGHNA and CDR2 is YSLEER in the germline V gene. This CDR3 comprises 15 residues. The V call is TRBV4-3, the J call TRBJ1-2, with D possibly being TRBD1 (6 bases). Sequenced sample: memory CD4+ T cells from blood. This TCR was sampled from a female donor in good health, serving as a healthy control. This CDR3 reads CASSQNHGQSYGYTF. The CDR3 region has the DNA TGCGCCAGCAGCCAAAACCACGGACAGAGCTATGGCTACACCTTC.